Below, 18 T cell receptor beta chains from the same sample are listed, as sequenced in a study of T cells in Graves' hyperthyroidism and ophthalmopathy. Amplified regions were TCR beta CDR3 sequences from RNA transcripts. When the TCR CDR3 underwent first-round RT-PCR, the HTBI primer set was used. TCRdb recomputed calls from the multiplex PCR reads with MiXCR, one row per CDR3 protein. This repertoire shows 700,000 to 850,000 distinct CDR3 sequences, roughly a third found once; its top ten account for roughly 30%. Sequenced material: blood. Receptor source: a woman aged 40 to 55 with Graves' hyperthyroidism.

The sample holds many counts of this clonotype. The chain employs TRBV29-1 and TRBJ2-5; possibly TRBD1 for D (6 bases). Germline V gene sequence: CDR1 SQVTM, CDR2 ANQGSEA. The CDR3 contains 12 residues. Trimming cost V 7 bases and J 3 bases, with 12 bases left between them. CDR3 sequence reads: CSGGGRKETQYF. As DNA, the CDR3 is TGCAGCGGTGGGGGCAGAAAAGAGACCCAGTACTTC.

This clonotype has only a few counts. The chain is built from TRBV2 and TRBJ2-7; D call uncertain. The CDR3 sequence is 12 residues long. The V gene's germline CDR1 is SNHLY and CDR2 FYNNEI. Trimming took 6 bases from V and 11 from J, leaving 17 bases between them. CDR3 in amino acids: CASSFGPVSEYF. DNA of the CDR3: TGTGCCAGCAGCTTCGGCCCCGTCTCGGAGTACTTC.

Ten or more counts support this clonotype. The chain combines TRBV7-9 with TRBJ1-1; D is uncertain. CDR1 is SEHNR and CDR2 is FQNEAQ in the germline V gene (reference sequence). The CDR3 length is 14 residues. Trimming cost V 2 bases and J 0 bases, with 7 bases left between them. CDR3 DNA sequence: TGTGCCAGCAGCTTATCGTCGATGAACACTGAAGCTTTCTTT. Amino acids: CASSLSSMNTEAFF.

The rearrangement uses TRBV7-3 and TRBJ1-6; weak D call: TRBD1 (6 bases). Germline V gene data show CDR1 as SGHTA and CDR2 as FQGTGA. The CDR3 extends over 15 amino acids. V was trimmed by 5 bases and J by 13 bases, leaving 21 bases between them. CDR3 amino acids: CASSLLAGGRGPLHF. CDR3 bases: TGTGCCAGCAGCCTATTGGCGGGGGGCAGAGGGCCCCTCCACTTT.

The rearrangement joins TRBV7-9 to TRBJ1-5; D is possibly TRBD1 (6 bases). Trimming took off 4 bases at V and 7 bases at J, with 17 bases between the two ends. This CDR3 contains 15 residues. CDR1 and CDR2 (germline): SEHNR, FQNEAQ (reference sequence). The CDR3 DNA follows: TGTGCCAGCAGCTCACCACAGGGAGGCAGGCAGCCCCAGCATTTT. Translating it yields CASSSPQGGRQPQHF. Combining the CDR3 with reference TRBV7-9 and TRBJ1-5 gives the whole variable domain DTGVSQNPRHKITKRGQNVTFRCDPISEHNRLYWYRQTLGQGPEFLTYFQNEAQLEKSRLLSDRFSAERPKGSFSTLEIQRTEQGDSAMYLCASSSPQGGRQPQHFGDGTRLSIL.

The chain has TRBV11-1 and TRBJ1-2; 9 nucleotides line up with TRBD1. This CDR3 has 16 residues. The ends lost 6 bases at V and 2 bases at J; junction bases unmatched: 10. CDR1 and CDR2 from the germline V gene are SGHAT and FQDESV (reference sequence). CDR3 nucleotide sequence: TGTGCCAGCAGGCGGGACAGGGCGCTCTTAAACTATGGCTACACCTTC. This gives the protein CASRRDRALLNYGYTF. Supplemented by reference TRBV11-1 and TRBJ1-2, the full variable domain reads EAEVAQSPRYKITEKSQAVAFWCDPISGHATLYWYRQILGQGPELLVQFQDESVVDDSQLPKDRFSAERLKGVDSTLKIQPAELGDSAMYLCASRRDRALLNYGYTFGSGTRLTVV.

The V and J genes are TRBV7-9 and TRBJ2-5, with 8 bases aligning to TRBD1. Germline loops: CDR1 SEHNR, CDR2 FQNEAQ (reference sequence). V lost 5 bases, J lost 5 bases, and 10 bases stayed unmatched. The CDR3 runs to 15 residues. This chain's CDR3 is CASSPPRTGRETQYF. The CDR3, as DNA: TGTGCCAGCAGCCCGCCCCGGACAGGGAGGGAGACCCAGTACTTC.

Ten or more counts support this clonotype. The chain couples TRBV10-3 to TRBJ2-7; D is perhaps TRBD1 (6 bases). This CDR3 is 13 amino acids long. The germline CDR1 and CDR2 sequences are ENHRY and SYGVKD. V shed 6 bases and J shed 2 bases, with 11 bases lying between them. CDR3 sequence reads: CAIRGADTYEQYF. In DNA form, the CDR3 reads TGTGCCATCAGGGGGGCGGATACCTACGAGCAGTACTTC.

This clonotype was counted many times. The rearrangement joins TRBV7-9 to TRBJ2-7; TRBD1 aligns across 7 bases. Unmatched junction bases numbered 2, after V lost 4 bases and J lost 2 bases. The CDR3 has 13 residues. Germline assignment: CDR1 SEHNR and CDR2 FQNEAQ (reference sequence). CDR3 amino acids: CASSSQGTYEQYF. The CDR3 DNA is TGTGCCAGCAGCTCACAGGGGACCTACGAGCAGTACTTC. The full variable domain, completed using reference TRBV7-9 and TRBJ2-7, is DTGVSQNPRHKITKRGQNVTFRCDPISEHNRLYWYRQTLGQGPEFLTYFQNEAQLEKSRLLSDRFSAERPKGSFSTLEIQRTEQGDSAMYLCASSSQGTYEQYFGPGTRLTVT.

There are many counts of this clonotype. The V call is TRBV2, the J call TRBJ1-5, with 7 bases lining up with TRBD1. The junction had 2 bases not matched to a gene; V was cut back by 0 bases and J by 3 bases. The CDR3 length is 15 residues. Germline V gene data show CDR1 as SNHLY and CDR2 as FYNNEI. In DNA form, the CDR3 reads TGTGCCAGCAGTGAAGCACAGGGGATCAATCAGCCCCAGCATTTT. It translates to CASSEAQGINQPQHF.

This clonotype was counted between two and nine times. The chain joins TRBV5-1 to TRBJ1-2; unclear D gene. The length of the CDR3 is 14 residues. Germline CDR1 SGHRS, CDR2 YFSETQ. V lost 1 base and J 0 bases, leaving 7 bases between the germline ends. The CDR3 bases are TGCGCCAGCAGCTTGCAGCTGACTAACTATGGCTACACCTTC. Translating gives CASSLQLTNYGYTF.

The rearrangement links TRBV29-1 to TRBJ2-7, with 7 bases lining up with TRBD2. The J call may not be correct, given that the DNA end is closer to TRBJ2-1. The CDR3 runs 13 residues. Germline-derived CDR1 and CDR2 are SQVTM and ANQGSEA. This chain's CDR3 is CSVCPPSGNEQFF. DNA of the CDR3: TGCAGCGTTTGTCCTCCTAGCGGAAATGAGCAGTTCTTC.

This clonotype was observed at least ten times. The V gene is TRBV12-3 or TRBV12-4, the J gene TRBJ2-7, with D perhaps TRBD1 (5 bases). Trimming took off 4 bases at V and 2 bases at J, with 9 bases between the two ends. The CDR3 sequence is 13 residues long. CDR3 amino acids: CASSSGYAYEQYF. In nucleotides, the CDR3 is TGTGCCAGCAGTTCAGGGTACGCCTACGAGCAGTACTTC.

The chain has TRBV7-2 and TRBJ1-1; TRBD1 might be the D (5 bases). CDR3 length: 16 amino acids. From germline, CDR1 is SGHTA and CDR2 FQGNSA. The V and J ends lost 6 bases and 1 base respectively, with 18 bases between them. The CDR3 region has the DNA TGTGCCAGCAGTACACCTCTGGGGCGGAAGAACACTGAAGCTTTCTTT. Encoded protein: CASSTPLGRKNTEAFF. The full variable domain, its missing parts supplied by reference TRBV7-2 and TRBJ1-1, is GAGVSQSPSNKVTEKGKDVELRCDPISGHTALYWYRQSLGQGLEFLIYFQGNSAPDKSGLPSDRFSAERTGGSVSTLTIQRTQQEDSAVYLCASSTPLGRKNTEAFFGQGTRLTVV.

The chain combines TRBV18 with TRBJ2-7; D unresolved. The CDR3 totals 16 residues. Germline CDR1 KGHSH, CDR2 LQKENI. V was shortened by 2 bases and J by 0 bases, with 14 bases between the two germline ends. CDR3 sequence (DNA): TGTGCCAGCTCACCATATGTTCAGCCCCACTCCTACGAGCAGTACTTC. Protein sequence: CASSPYVQPHSYEQYF.

The CDR3, as DNA: TGTGCCAGCAGCTTCCTAGCGGGAGGGGCCACAGATACGCAGTATTTT. As protein: CASSFLAGGATDTQYF. This chain uses TRBV7-9 with TRBJ2-3; 12 positions agree with TRBD2. The CDR3 is made up of 16 amino acids. CDR1 SEHNR and CDR2 FQNEAQ come from the germline V gene (reference sequence). Germline trimming cut 3 bases from V and 2 bases from J; bases unmatched to any gene: 3. Using reference TRBV7-9 and TRBJ2-3 for the parts outside the CDR3, the full variable domain is DTGVSQNPRHKITKRGQNVTFRCDPISEHNRLYWYRQTLGQGPEFLTYFQNEAQLEKSRLLSDRFSAERPKGSFSTLEIQRTEQGDSAMYLCASSFLAGGATDTQYFGPGTRLTVL.

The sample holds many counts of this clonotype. Written as DNA, the CDR3 is TGCGCCAGCAGCCAGACTTCGGACGGGACCCAGTACTTC. Translation: CASSQTSDGTQYF. The genes are TRBV4-1 and TRBJ2-5; D call uncertain. This CDR3 contains 13 residues. Germline V gene lookup returns CDR1 MGHRA and CDR2 YSYEKL. With 3 bases removed from V and 7 bases from J, the gap between germline ends came to 12 bases.

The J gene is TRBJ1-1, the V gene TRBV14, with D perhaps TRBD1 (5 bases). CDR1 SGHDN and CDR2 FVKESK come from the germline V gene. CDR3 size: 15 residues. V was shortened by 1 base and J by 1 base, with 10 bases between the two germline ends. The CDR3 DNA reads TGTGCCAGCAGCCAAGTGGCAGGGCAGAACACTGAAGCTTTCTTT. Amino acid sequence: CASSQVAGQNTEAFF.